The rows below give T cell receptor beta chains drawn from one sample of a study of shared clonotypes between healthy human individuals. Method: immunoSEQ multiplex PCR; TCRdb's copy keeps in-frame clones and lacks some. The repertoire includes around 530,000 clones, just over 75% of them detected once, and 12% sits in the top ten. The source material was PBMCs. Receptor source: a woman aged 40 to 50 in good health. Some clones in this sample may be carry-over from other donors' samples. The CDR3 runs from the conserved cysteine through the conserved F or W. The D gene is left open where the match is weak. Clone size appears in some rows only: once, few, many, or a class for an expanded clone.

V	size	J	D	CDR3	DNA
TRBV19	once	TRBJ2-2	NA	CASIGHRLTGELFF	TGTGCCAGTATCGGACACCGGTTAACCGGGGAGCTGTTTTTT
TRBV5-1	NA	TRBJ2-3	NA	CASSRGQGLSTQYF	TGCGCCAGCAGCCGAGGGCAGGGGTTGAGCACGCAGTATTTT
TRBV9	NA	TRBJ1-5	NA	CASSARNNEPQHF	TGTGCCAGCAGCGCCAGGAATAATGAGCCCCAGCATTTT
TRBV6-5	few	TRBJ1-5	NA	CASRGNSNQPQHF	TGTGCCAGCAGAGGAAATAGCAATCAGCCCCAGCATTTT
TRBV28	NA	TRBJ2-2	NA	CASTLRPSIAANTGELFF	TGTGCCAGCACCCTCCGCCCGAGCATTGCGGCGAACACCGGGGAGCTGTTTTTT
TRBV5-6	NA	TRBJ1-5	NA	CASNFGGLDQPQHF	TGTGCCAGCAACTTCGGGGGGTTGGATCAGCCCCAGCATTTT
TRBV29-1	NA	TRBJ2-2	NA	CSVEDTRAGELFF	TGCAGCGTTGAAGATACCAGGGCCGGGGAGCTGTTTTTT
TRBV18	few	TRBJ2-5	TRBD1	CASSRGPKETQYF	TGTGCCAGCTCGAGGGGGCCCAAAGAGACCCAGTACTTC
TRBV28	NA	TRBJ1-3	TRBD1	CASSAGGPGNTIYF	TGTGCCAGCAGCGCAGGGGGACCTGGAAACACCATATATTTT
TRBV7-8	once	TRBJ1-2	NA	CASSLASTLDTKGYTF	TGTGCCAGCAGCTTAGCGTCCACCCTGGACACGAAAGGCTACACCTTC
TRBV30	NA	TRBJ2-2	NA	CAWTVLPITGELFF	TGTGCCTGGACGGTCTTACCGATCACCGGGGAGCTGTTTTTT
TRBV4-1	NA	TRBJ2-1	TRBD2	CASSRGLAAEQFF	TGCGCCAGCAGCCGAGGACTAGCGGCTGAGCAGTTCTTC
TRBV6-6	NA	TRBJ2-1	TRBD1	CASSYSGDRGNEQFF	TGTGCCAGCAGTTACTCGGGGGACAGGGGCAATGAGCAGTTCTTC
TRBV19	NA	TRBJ2-2	TRBD2	CASSRGLAGLPGELFF	TGTGCCAGTAGTCGGGGACTAGCGGGTCTCCCCGGGGAGCTGTTTTTT
TRBV7-9	NA	TRBJ2-7	NA	CASRQESYEQYF	TGTGCCAGCAGGCAGGAATCCTACGAGCAGTACTTC
TRBV9	once	TRBJ2-7	NA	CASSVEMGQTYEQYF	TGTGCCAGCAGCGTAGAAATGGGACAAACCTACGAGCAGTACTTC
TRBV10-1	NA	TRBJ1-5	TRBD1	CASIPFGSQTGEGNQPQHF	TGCGCCAGCATACCCTTCGGGTCCCAGACAGGGGAAGGCAATCAGCCCCAGCATTTT
TRBV10-2	NA	TRBJ1-5	NA	CASSDGSYSNQPQHF	TGCGCCAGCAGTGACGGCAGTTATAGCAATCAGCCCCAGCATTTT
TRBV6-5	few	TRBJ2-7	NA	CASTLAGAEGYEQYF	TGTGCCAGCACCCTGGCGGGGGCTGAGGGGTACGAGCAGTACTTC
TRBV5-4	many	TRBJ1-1	NA	CASSFGVGSTEAFF	TGTGCCAGCAGCTTTGGGGTGGGGAGCACTGAAGCTTTCTTT
TRBV5-4	NA	TRBJ2-3	TRBD1	CASSLGDRGLDTQYF	TGTGCCAGCAGCTTGGGGGACAGGGGTTTAGATACGCAGTATTTT
TRBV11-3	few	TRBJ2-1	NA	CASSADGSYNEQFF	TGTGCCAGCAGCGCGGACGGCTCCTACAATGAGCAGTTCTTC
TRBV19	NA	TRBJ1-2	TRBD1	CASSWGQGYGYTF	TGTGCCAGTAGTTGGGGACAGGGCTATGGCTACACCTTC
TRBV25-1	NA	TRBJ2-7	TRBD1	CASSDTAGTGSEQYF	TGTGCCAGCAGTGACACTGCCGGGACAGGGAGCGAGCAGTACTTC
TRBV18	NA	TRBJ2-2	TRBD2	CASSPSGSGGELFF	TGTGCCAGCTCACCGAGCGGGAGTGGAGGGGAGCTGTTTTTT
TRBV10-3	NA	TRBJ1-2	NA	CAISVTGANYGYTF	TGTGCCATCAGTGTTACAGGAGCTAACTATGGCTACACCTTC
TRBV6-5	NA	TRBJ2-4	TRBD1	CASSQGASGIQYF	TGTGCCAGCAGCCAGGGGGCATCGGGCATTCAGTACTTC
TRBV5-8	NA	TRBJ2-3	NA	CASSLRHPPDTQYF	TGTGCCAGCAGCTTGCGGCACCCGCCGGATACGCAGTATTTT
TRBV9	NA	TRBJ2-1	TRBD2	CASSVVAGAVNEQFF	TGTGCCAGCAGCGTAGTAGCGGGAGCGGTGAATGAGCAGTTCTTC
TRBV29-1	once	TRBJ2-3	NA	CSVEVGGRGTDTQYF	TGCAGCGTTGAAGTCGGGGGTCGGGGCACAGATACGCAGTATTTT
TRBV6-6	NA	TRBJ2-3	NA	CASRAGTSTDTQYF	TGTGCCAGCAGGGCTGGGACTTCCACAGATACGCAGTATTTT
TRBV11-2	NA	TRBJ2-5	NA	CASSRGAEETQYF	TGTGCCAGCAGCCGGGGAGCCGAAGAGACCCAGTACTTC
TRBV9	NA	TRBJ2-3	TRBD2	CASSPRPAGSTDTQYF	TGTGCCAGCTCCCCTAGACCAGCGGGAAGCACAGATACGCAGTATTTT
TRBV7-3	NA	TRBJ2-5	NA	CASSLGGPQETQYF	TGTGCCAGCAGCTTAGGGGGACCCCAAGAGACCCAGTACTTC
TRBV19	NA	TRBJ2-7	TRBD2	CASRAGGGEGRYEQYF	TGTGCCAGTAGAGCGGGAGGAGGGGAGGGCCGCTACGAGCAGTACTTC
TRBV2	NA	TRBJ1-4	NA	CASRDLGEKLFF	TGTGCCAGCAGGGACTTGGGGGAAAAACTGTTTTTT
TRBV18	NA	TRBJ1-5	TRBD1	CASSPPIQGENQPQHF	TGTGCCAGCTCACCACCAATACAGGGGGAGAATCAGCCCCAGCATTTT
TRBV14	NA	TRBJ2-7	NA	CASSLILQGEQYF	TGTGCCAGCAGCCTAATCCTACAGGGCGAGCAGTACTTC
TRBV2	NA	TRBJ2-2	TRBD1	CASTGTGGHGELFF	TGTGCCAGCACCGGGACAGGGGGCCACGGGGAGCTGTTTTTT
TRBV13	NA	TRBJ1-6	NA	CASSSPVETSPLHF	TGTGCCAGCAGCTCACCGGTCGAGACCTCACCCCTCCACTTT